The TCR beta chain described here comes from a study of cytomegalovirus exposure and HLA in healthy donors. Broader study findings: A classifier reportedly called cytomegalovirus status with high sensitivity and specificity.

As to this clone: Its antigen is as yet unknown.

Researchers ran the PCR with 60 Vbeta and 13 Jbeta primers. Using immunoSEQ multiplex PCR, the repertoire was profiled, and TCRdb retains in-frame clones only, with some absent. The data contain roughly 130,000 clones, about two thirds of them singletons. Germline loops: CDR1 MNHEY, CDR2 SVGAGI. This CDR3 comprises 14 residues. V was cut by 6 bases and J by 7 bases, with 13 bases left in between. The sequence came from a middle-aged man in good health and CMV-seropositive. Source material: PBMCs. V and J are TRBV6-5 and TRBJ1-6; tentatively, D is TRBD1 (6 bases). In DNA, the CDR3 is TGTGCCAGCAGGGAAGGGGGTTTAAATTCACCCCTCCACTTT. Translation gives CASREGGLNSPLHF.